Listed below are T cell receptor beta chains from one sample, sequenced in a study of beta chain features in type 1 diabetes. TCRdb's table, derived via immunoSEQ multiplex PCR, lists solely in-frame clones and lacks some. The data contain some 270,000 clones, under 8.5% of them seen just once; the ten biggest clones take up roughly 1%. Sequencing was performed on central memory CD4+ T cells from blood. The receptors shown here come from a woman aged 18-29 years in good health. CDR3s leave out the opening cysteine and the closing phenylalanine or tryptophan. Fields, in order: clone size, V gene, J gene, CDR3 protein. Not all rows give a size; the values are once, few, many and, for expanded clones, a class.

>-|TRBV5-1|TRBJ2-2
ASSLKSDTGELF
>many|TRBV19|TRBJ2-3
ASSIRSDTQY
>few|TRBV4-2|TRBJ2-7
ASSRGLAGTYEQY
>few|TRBV14|TRBJ2-2
ASSLWGAKLF
>-|TRBV19|TRBJ2-1
ASSIWAETYNEQF
>-|TRBV7-9|TRBJ2-3
ASTQSPSDTQY
>few|TRBV19|TRBJ1-5
ASSRNGGYPPQH
>few|TRBV7-9|TRBJ1-6
ASSLYDSLNSPLH
>few|TRBV19|TRBJ1-3
ASSNVAVYSGNTIY
>-|TRBV9|TRBJ2-3
ASNLAGGSTDTQY
>-|TRBV9|TRBJ1-3
ASSVRPGETSGNTIY
>few|TRBV19|TRBJ2-7
ASSITSGYEQY
>few|TRBV10-3|TRBJ2-1
ASSLTGIPF
>few|TRBV7-9|TRBJ2-7
ASSLGGQGRHEQY
>-|TRBV7-2|TRBJ1-1
ASSNRGLTTEAF
>few|TRBV27|TRBJ2-2
ASRGSGGMNTGELF
>few|TRBV7-9|TRBJ2-3
ASSLLTSGDTQY
>-|TRBV7-3|TRBJ2-3
ASSLDPRGTDTQY
>-|TRBV15|TRBJ1-5
ATSSGQGVGNQPQH
>many|TRBV23-1|TRBJ2-6
AARTGQYGANVLT
>many|TRBV18|TRBJ1-1
ASSFLRTEQSRNTEAF
>-|TRBV5-1|TRBJ2-1
ASRTGQGYNEQF
>few|TRBV5-4|TRBJ1-1
ASSLGRPGTGDTEAF
>few|TRBV18|TRBJ1-5
ASSEQGAGNQPQH
>-|TRBV30|TRBJ1-2
AFRGELWERFLDGYT
>few|TRBV29-1|TRBJ2-3
SVEGTWGRVTDTQY
>-|TRBV7-3|TRBJ2-2
ASSLAGNTGELF
>-|TRBV7-3|TRBJ2-3
ASSSDISSTDTQY
>many|TRBV6-5|TRBJ2-1
ASSPGQGKIDEQF
>few|TRBV9|TRBJ1-3
ASSPRWGPGNTIY
>-|TRBV5-1|TRBJ2-5
ASSSYGTRGETQY
>few|TRBV15|TRBJ2-5
ATSRFGSWGETQY
>few|TRBV14|TRBJ2-7
ASSSGPIKY
>many|TRBV28|TRBJ1-6
ASSPRTGKSPLH
>few|TRBV18|TRBJ1-2
ASSKGGGSYGYT
>-|TRBV19|TRBJ2-5
ASSILSAGQETQY
>few|TRBV6-5|TRBJ1-2
ASSADRGTGYT